Shown below are 26 T cell receptor beta chains from a single sample sequenced in a study of response to subunit inactivated influenza vaccine. TCRdb re-derived calls from the RT-PCR reads in MiXCR, one entry per CDR3 protein. Counted here are about 800,000 distinct CDR3 sequences, 20% to 25% occurring once; the ten biggest clones make up roughly a tenth. This specimen consisted of PBMCs from blood, obtained more than 4 days after vaccination. These receptors originate from a man in his fifties who received an inactivated influenza vaccine.

A few counts support this clonotype. The genes are TRBV5-6 and TRBJ1-5; TRBD1 agrees at 8 bases. The CDR3 consists of 16 residues. The V and J ends lost 0 bases and 2 bases, in that order; junction bases with no gene match: 4. Germline CDR1 is SGHDT and CDR2 is YYEEEE. CDR3 residues: CASSLVSDRGNQPQHF. The CDR3 coding sequence is TGTGCCAGCAGCTTGGTTTCGGACAGGGGCAATCAGCCCCAGCATTTT.

The chain links TRBV29-1 to TRBJ2-2, with unresolved D. The CDR3 runs to 14 residues. With 0 bases removed from V and 8 bases from J, the gap between germline ends came to 13 bases. Per the germline V gene, CDR1 is SQVTM and CDR2 is ANQGSEA. CDR3 loop: CSVEDQSVSGELFF. The CDR3 DNA reads as TGCAGCGTTGAAGATCAGTCGGTATCAGGGGAGCTGTTTTTT.

This clonotype was seen more than once but under ten times. The chain uses TRBV4-3 and TRBJ1-6; maybe TRBD1 (6 bases). This CDR3 is 17 amino acids long. Trimming removed 0 bases from V and 7 bases from J, with 16 bases in between. The V gene's germline CDR1 is LGHNA and CDR2 YSLEER. CDR3 bases: TGCGCCAGCAGCCAAGAACTCCCCGGGGGGGCCAATTCACCCCTCCACTTT. Translating gives CASSQELPGGANSPLHF.

The chain couples TRBV12-3 or TRBV12-4 to TRBJ2-6; D not certain. CDR3 length: 15 residues. V lost 2 bases, J lost 3 bases, and 8 bases lay in between. DNA for the CDR3: TGTGCCAGCAGTTTAATACCCGTTGGGGCCAACGTCCTGACTTTC. Its translation is CASSLIPVGANVLTF.

This clonotype was found a few times. The rearrangement uses TRBV5-5 and TRBJ1-5, with D possibly matching TRBD1 (6 bases). From germline, CDR1 is SGHKS and CDR2 YYEKEE (reference sequence). CDR3 length: 15 amino acids. V shed 0 bases and J shed 2 bases, with 9 bases lying between them. For the CDR3, the DNA is TGTGCCAGCAGCTTGGAGAGGGGGGGCAATCAGCCCCAGCATTTT. Its translation: CASSLERGGNQPQHF. Full variable domain (remainder filled in from reference TRBV5-5 and TRBJ1-5): DAGVTQSPTHLIKTRGQQVTLRCSPISGHKSVSWYQQVLGQGPQFIFQYYEKEERGRGNFPDRFSARQFPNYSSELNVNALLLGDSALYLCASSLERGGNQPQHFGDGTRLSIL.

The CDR3 protein is CASSLASQVETQYF. The CDR3 nucleotides read TGCGCCAGCAGCTTGGCTTCACAAGTAGAGACCCAGTACTTC. The J gene is TRBJ2-5, the V gene TRBV5-1, with unresolved D. The CDR3 spans 14 residues. V gave up 0 bases and J gave up 4 bases, with 10 bases separating them. CDR1 and CDR2 (germline): SGHRS, YFSETQ.

This clonotype was detected a few times. The genes are TRBV11-2 and TRBJ2-1, with 11 nucleotides matching TRBD2. The V gene end was trimmed by 1 base and the J gene end by 6 bases; junction bases not matched to a gene: 11. Germline loops: CDR1 SGHAT, CDR2 FQNNGV. The CDR3 is 18 amino acids. DNA for the CDR3: TGTGCCAGCAGCTTAGGGGTCATAGCGGGGGGGCCCCGCAATGAGCAGTTCTTC. It yields the protein CASSLGVIAGGPRNEQFF.

The rearrangement links TRBV12-3 or TRBV12-4 to TRBJ1-1; D is undetermined. V was clipped by 1 base and J by 9 bases, with 6 bases between them. CDR3 length: 11 residues. CDR3 in DNA: TGTGCCAGCAGTTTAGAGAGGAAAGCTTTCTTT. Amino acids: CASSLERKAFF.

CDR3 DNA sequence: TGCAGTGCTGAGGGGACAGGGGGGATCGGGGAGCTGTTTTTT. The encoded protein is CSAEGTGGIGELFF. V and J are TRBV20-1 and TRBJ2-2, with 11 nucleotides matching TRBD1. Germline V gives CDR1 DFQATT, CDR2 SNEGSKA (reference sequence). The junction had 6 bases not matched to a gene; V was cut back by 5 bases and J by 7 bases. The CDR3 is 14 amino acids.

This chain uses TRBV28 with TRBJ1-2, with unresolved D. CDR1 and CDR2 (germline): MDHEN, SYDVKM. V lost 5 bases, J lost 8 bases, and 15 bases lay in between. The CDR3 is made up of 13 amino acids. CDR3 amino acids: CASSAPNRAGYTF. CDR3 DNA: TGTGCCAGCAGTGCACCGAACAGAGCCGGCTACACCTTC.

This clonotype was recorded a few times. The chain carries TRBV7-9 and TRBJ2-1, with 11 bases that match TRBD1. Germline V gene lookup returns CDR1 SEHNR and CDR2 FQNEAQ (reference sequence). This CDR3 spans 15 amino acids. V was clipped by 7 bases and J by 4 bases; unmatched bases: 6. The CDR3 spells CASTSGTGGYNEQFF. For the CDR3, the DNA is TGTGCCAGCACCTCCGGGACAGGGGGATACAATGAGCAGTTCTTC.

This clonotype was counted between two and nine times. The J gene is TRBJ1-2, the V gene TRBV20-1; maybe TRBD1 (5 bases). Trimming removed 4 bases from V and 8 bases from J, with 14 bases in between. Looked up from germline, CDR1 is DFQATT and CDR2 is SNEGSKA (reference sequence). This CDR3 is built from 12 residues. This CDR3 reads CSATGTSLGYTF. The CDR3 nucleotides are TGCAGTGCTACCGGGACCTCCTTGGGCTACACCTTC.

This clonotype was seen more than once but under ten times. This chain uses TRBV6-2 or TRBV6-3 with TRBJ2-1; D uncertain. The CDR3 contains 13 residues. V lost 4 bases to trimming and J lost 7 bases, with 11 bases between them. CDR1 is MNHEY, CDR2 SVGEGT, per germline. Here the CDR3 reads CASSSHYKNEQFF. As DNA, the CDR3 is TGTGCCAGCAGTTCTCACTACAAAAATGAGCAGTTCTTC.

This chain connects TRBV7-2 to TRBJ2-2; D tentatively fits TRBD1 or TRBD2 (6 bases each). The ends were cut back, 5 bases at V and 4 bases at J, with 20 bases in the middle. Germline V gene lookup returns CDR1 SGHTA and CDR2 FQGNSA. The CDR3 length is 17 residues. The CDR3 DNA reads TGTGCCAGCAGCCCGGGGGCCGACAAGGTTCTCACCGGGGAGCTGTTTTTT. Protein: CASSPGADKVLTGELFF.

This clonotype was seen a few times. The V and J genes are TRBV24-1 and TRBJ1-2; D is perhaps TRBD1 (5 bases). The length of the CDR3 is 15 residues. Trimming left V 3 bases short and J 4 bases short, with 14 bases between. Germline-derived CDR1 and CDR2 are KGHDR and SFDVKD. Here the CDR3 reads CATSDEGTGAYGYTF. CDR3 DNA: TGTGCCACCAGTGATGAAGGGACTGGGGCCTATGGCTACACCTTC.

This clonotype was counted a few times. The chain recombines TRBV24-1 with TRBJ2-1; 11 nucleotides align to TRBD2. The CDR3 is 18 residues long. Germline loops: CDR1 KGHDR, CDR2 SFDVKD. V lost 4 bases to trimming and J lost 6 bases; unmatched junction nucleotides: 13. Here the CDR3 reads CATSEARLAGSRANEQFF. DNA of the CDR3: TGTGCCACCAGTGAAGCTAGACTAGCGGGAAGTAGGGCCAATGAGCAGTTCTTC.

This clonotype was found once. The genes are TRBV28 and TRBJ2-7, with D unclear. V lost 5 bases and J 6 bases, leaving 23 bases between the germline ends. The germline V gene has CDR1 MDHEN and CDR2 SYDVKM. The CDR3 totals 16 residues. CDR3: CASSPLNANLRGEQYF. CDR3 nucleotide sequence: TGTGCCAGCAGTCCTCTCAATGCAAATTTGAGAGGCGAGCAGTACTTC.

This clonotype was seen only a few times. The chain recombines TRBV24-1 with TRBJ2-1, with TRBD2 matching over 8 bases. Per germline, CDR1 KGHDR and CDR2 SFDVKD. V shed 0 bases, J shed 12 bases, and the junction held 6 bases outside the gene matches. The CDR3 runs to 14 residues. In DNA, the CDR3 is TGTGCCACCAGTGATTTGGGAGGGAGCGGGAGGCAGTTCTTC. Protein sequence: CATSDLGGSGRQFF.

As DNA, the CDR3 is TGCAGTGCTAGGAACGGGATCACGGATGGCTACACCTTC. Translating it yields CSARNGITDGYTF. V usage is TRBV20-1 and J usage is TRBJ1-2; D is uncertain. V lost 3 bases and J 6 bases, leaving 14 bases between the germline ends. The CDR3 totals 13 residues. Germline V gene data show CDR1 as DFQATT and CDR2 as SNEGSKA (reference sequence).

Comments on this clonotype: A much larger clonotype is one base distant, so this may be a read error. The rearrangement joins TRBV7-9 to TRBJ2-1; a weak D match, TRBD2 (5 bases). The germline CDR1 and CDR2 sequences are SEHNR and FQNEAQ (reference sequence). V was clipped by 4 bases and J by 0 bases, with 7 bases between them. The CDR3 consists of 14 residues. The CDR3 loop is CASSWEYSYNEQFF. CDR3 DNA: TGTGCCAGCAGCTGGGAGTACTCCTACAATGAGCAGTTCTTC.

This chain connects TRBV20-1 to TRBJ1-2; no definite D call. CDR1 is DFQATT and CDR2 is SNEGSKA in the germline V gene (reference sequence). This CDR3 has 13 residues. V was cut by 2 bases and J by 0 bases, with 7 bases left in between. The CDR3 spells CSARKSANYGYTF. The CDR3 DNA is TGCAGTGCTAGAAAATCAGCTAACTATGGCTACACCTTC.

This clonotype was seen a few times. The chain recombines TRBV5-1 with TRBJ2-5; 14 bases are shared with TRBD2. The CDR3 sequence is 16 residues long. Germline values: CDR1 SGHRS, CDR2 YFSETQ. V shed 3 bases, J shed 3 bases, and the junction held 4 bases outside the gene matches. In DNA, the CDR3 is TGCGCCAGCAGCTCGCGGACTAGCGGGGGGAAAGAGACCCAGTACTTC. It codes for CASSSRTSGGKETQYF.

In its sample, this clonotype was seen a few times. The chain carries TRBV15 and TRBJ1-2; TRBD1 might be the D (5 bases). Deletions cut 3 bases from V and 4 bases from J, with 15 bases between. The CDR3 covers 15 residues. Germline-derived CDR1 and CDR2 are LNHNV and YYDKDF (reference sequence). The CDR3 region has the DNA TGTGCCACCAGCAGGGATATTGGGGGAGGCTATGGCTACACCTTC. This encodes CATSRDIGGGYGYTF.

This clonotype showed up just a few times. A single base separates this from a much larger clone, so it may be a read error. The V call is TRBV28, the J call TRBJ2-7; D gene uncertain. Germline CDR1 MDHEN, CDR2 SYDVKM. This CDR3 is 11 amino acids long. Trimming cost V 3 bases and J 3 bases, with 3 bases left between them. The DNA of the CDR3 is TGTGCCAGCAGTTTTGTCTACGAGCAGTACTTC. Its translation is CASSFVYEQYF. Complete variable domain (other parts from reference TRBV28 and TRBJ2-7): DVKVTQSSRYLVKRTGEKVFLECVQDMDHENMFWYRQDPGLGLRLIYFSYDVKMKEKGDIPEGYSVSREKKERFSLILESASTNQTSMYLCASSFVYEQYFGPGTRLTVT.

This sequence joins TRBV20-1 and TRBJ2-1; TRBD2 might be the D (6 bases). The CDR3 runs 14 residues. V was clipped by 5 bases and J by 9 bases, with 20 bases between them. The germline CDR1 and CDR2 sequences are DFQATT and SNEGSKA (reference sequence). In nucleotides, the CDR3 is TGCAGTGCTCCCACGTATGGCAGCGGGCGTGAGCAGTTCTTC. This sequence encodes CSAPTYGSGREQFF.

This chain uses TRBV11-3 with TRBJ2-1; 9 bases match TRBD1. The CDR3 is 14 residues long. CDR1 is SGHNT and CDR2 is YENEEA in the germline V gene. V trimming: 5 bases; J trimming: 8 bases; junction bases outside the gene matches: 7. CDR3 in DNA: TGTGCCAGCAGCCCGGGACAGGGCTTCGATGAGCAGTTCTTC. Protein sequence: CASSPGQGFDEQFF.